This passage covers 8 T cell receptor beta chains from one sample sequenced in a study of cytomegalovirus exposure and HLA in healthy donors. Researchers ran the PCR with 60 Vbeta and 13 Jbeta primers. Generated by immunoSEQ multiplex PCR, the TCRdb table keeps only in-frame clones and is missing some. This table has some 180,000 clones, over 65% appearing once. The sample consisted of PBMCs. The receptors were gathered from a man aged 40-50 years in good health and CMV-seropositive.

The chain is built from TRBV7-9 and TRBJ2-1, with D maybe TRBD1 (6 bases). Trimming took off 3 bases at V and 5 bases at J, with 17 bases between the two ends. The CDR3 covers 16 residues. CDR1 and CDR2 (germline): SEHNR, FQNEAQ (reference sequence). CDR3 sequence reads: CASSFLLWGPDNEQFF. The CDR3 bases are TGTGCCAGCAGCTTCCTCCTGTGGGGGCCCGACAATGAGCAGTTCTTC.

The CDR3 DNA sequence: TGTGCCAGCAGCTGGACAGACCTCTCTGGAAACACCATATATTTT. Translation: CASSWTDLSGNTIYF. This sequence joins TRBV5-5 and TRBJ1-3, with D possibly matching TRBD1 (6 bases). The germline V gene encodes CDR1 SGHKS and CDR2 YYEKEE (reference sequence). The CDR3 has 15 residues. V was trimmed by 3 bases and J by 0 bases, leaving 10 bases between them.

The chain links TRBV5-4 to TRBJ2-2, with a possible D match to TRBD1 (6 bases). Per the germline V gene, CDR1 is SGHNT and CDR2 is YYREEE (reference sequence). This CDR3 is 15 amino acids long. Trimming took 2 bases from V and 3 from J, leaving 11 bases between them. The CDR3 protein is CASSFRTVDTGELFF. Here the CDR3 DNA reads TGTGCCAGCAGCTTTCGGACAGTAGACACCGGGGAGCTGTTTTTT.

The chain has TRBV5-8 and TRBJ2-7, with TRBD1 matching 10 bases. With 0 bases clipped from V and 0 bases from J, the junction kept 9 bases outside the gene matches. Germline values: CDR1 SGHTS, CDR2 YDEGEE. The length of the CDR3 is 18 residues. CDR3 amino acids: CASSLAGDRGPHSYEQYF. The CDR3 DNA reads TGTGCCAGCAGCTTGGCCGGGGACAGGGGTCCTCACTCCTACGAGCAGTACTTC.

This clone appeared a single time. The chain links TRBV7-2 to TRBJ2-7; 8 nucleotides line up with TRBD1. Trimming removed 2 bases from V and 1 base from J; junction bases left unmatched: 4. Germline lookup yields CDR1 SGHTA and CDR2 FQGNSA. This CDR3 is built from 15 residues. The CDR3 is CASSLPGGASYEQYF. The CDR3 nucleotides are TGTGCCAGCAGCTTACCAGGGGGCGCGTCCTACGAGCAGTACTTC.

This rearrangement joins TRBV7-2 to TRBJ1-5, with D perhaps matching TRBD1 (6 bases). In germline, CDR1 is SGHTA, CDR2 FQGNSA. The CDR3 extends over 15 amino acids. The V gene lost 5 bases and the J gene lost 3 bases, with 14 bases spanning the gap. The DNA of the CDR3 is TGTGCCAGCAGCCCCCTGACAGGTGTCAATCAGCCCCAGCATTTT. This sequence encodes CASSPLTGVNQPQHF. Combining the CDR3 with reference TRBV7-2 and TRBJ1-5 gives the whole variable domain GAGVSQSPSNKVTEKGKDVELRCDPISGHTALYWYRQSLGQGLEFLIYFQGNSAPDKSGLPSDRFSAERTGGSVSTLTIQRTQQEDSAVYLCASSPLTGVNQPQHFGDGTRLSIL.

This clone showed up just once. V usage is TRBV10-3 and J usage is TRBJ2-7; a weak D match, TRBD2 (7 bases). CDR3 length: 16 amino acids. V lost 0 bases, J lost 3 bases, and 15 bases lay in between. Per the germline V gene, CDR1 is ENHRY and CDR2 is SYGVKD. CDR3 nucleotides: TGTGCCATCAGTGAGTCCGGGGGGCTAGCAGGCTACGAGCAGTACTTC. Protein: CAISESGGLAGYEQYF.

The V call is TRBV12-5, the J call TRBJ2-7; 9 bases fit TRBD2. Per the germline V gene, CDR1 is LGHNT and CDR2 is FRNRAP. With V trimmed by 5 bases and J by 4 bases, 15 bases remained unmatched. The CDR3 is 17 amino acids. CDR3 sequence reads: CASGAVVGSGGLYEQYF. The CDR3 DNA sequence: TGTGCTAGTGGTGCCGTCGTTGGTAGCGGGGGTTTATACGAGCAGTACTTC.